Sequencing of this T cell receptor (beta chain) was carried out in a study of a mutant IDH1 vaccine in newly diagnosed glioma. At the level of the study: Patients had eight vaccinations, in weeks 1, 3, 5, 7, 11, 15, 19 and 23. Of the patients given treatment, about 62% were male and 37.5% were female, and a mean age of about 40 years was recorded. Patients began vaccination 4-6 weeks after radiotherapy alone, or with temozolomide cycles.

V lost 5 bases to trimming and J lost 8 bases, with 18 bases between them. Germline values: CDR1 MNHNS, CDR2 SASEGT. The CDR3 is 14 residues long. Specified time point: week 5, during vaccination. Vaccination comprised doses that each held 300 ug of mutant IDH1 20-mer peptide, plus topical imiquimod. Here immunoSEQ multiplex PCR was the method, and the copy in TCRdb shows in-frame clones only, minus some. Of some 42,000 clones in the sample, 70% to 90% were seen once. This clone was picked up a small number of times. The antigen remains unidentified. The sequence was collected from a man aged 40-49 years with glioma. The specimen comprised PBMCs, sampled from a glioma patient whose treatment included an IDH1 peptide vaccine. The gene calls are TRBV6-1 and TRBJ1-2, with D maybe TRBD1 (6 bases). For the CDR3, the DNA is TGTGCCAGCAGTACCCGGGACAAAGCGAGGGGCTACACCTTC. Amino acids: CASSTRDKARGYTF.